This TCR beta chain originates from a study of blood T cells in healthy people across ages. Per the germline V gene, CDR1 is LNHNV and CDR2 is YYDKDF (reference sequence). V dropped 3 bases and J dropped 0; count of bases not matched to a gene: 6. There are 16 residues in the CDR3. Notes on this clonotype: Its antigen is unidentified.

Study-level results: Expanded clonotype changes were possibly confounded by unknown donor CMV status.

Per-sample yields of isolated PBMCs were at least 6 million. Extracted total RNA amounted to at least 5.5 micrograms for each sample. Through a sample-barcoded 5' primer and a J-beta primer mix, a second PCR was run for roughly 6 to 11 cycles. TCRdb fed the 5' RACE reads into MiXCR, producing one record per CDR3 protein. The sample lists roughly 1.9 million distinct CDR3 sequences; about two fifths were seen once. This clonotype was sampled from a human donor in good health. Specimen: blood. V gene TRBV15 combines with J gene TRBJ2-3; TRBD1 matches 7 bases. The CDR3 loop reads CATSSDPGQSTDTQYF. The DNA for the CDR3 is TGTGCCACCAGCAGCGACCCGGGACAGAGCACAGATACGCAGTATTTT.